The 20 T cell receptor beta chains below all came from one sample that was sequenced in a study of T cell responses to AZD1222 COVID-19 vaccine. Clones were read by immunoSEQ multiplex PCR, and TCRdb kept only the in-frame ones, dropping some. This table has 150,000 to 180,000 clones, less than 90% appearing once. Material: peripheral blood, obtained after recovery from COVID-19. All receptors derive from an adult who had recovered from COVID-19.

The chain combines TRBV12-3 or TRBV12-4 with TRBJ1-5; D remains ambiguous. The CDR3 contains 13 residues. Trimming took off 3 bases at V and 6 bases at J, with 9 bases between the two ends. The CDR3 loop reads CASSFTGGQPQHF. CDR3 DNA: TGTGCCAGCAGTTTCACGGGTGGTCAGCCCCAGCATTTT.

The V gene is TRBV28, the J gene TRBJ1-1; D remains unclear. The CDR3 is 11 residues long. The ends were cut back, 10 bases at V and 3 bases at J, with 9 bases in the middle. Germline CDR1 reads MDHEN; CDR2 reads SYDVKM. CDR3 bases: TGTGCCATCCAACGGGACACTGAAGCTTTCTTT. Protein product: CAIQRDTEAFF.

This clone is medium-sized by share. The chain recombines TRBV2 with TRBJ2-7; no definite D call. Looked up from germline, CDR1 is SNHLY and CDR2 is FYNNEI. Trimming cost V 1 base and J 0 bases, with 4 bases left between them. CDR3 size: 13 residues. CDR3 nucleotides: TGTGCCAGCAGTGAAGAGACCTCCTACGAGCAGTACTTC. Protein product: CASSEETSYEQYF.

The J gene is TRBJ2-2, the V gene TRBV10-3, with D possibly matching TRBD2 (7 bases). There are 15 residues in the CDR3. V lost 0 bases to trimming and J lost 8 bases, with 13 bases between them. CDR1 ENHRY and CDR2 SYGVKD come from the germline V gene. Here the CDR3 DNA reads TGTGCCATCAGTGAGTCGAGGGGGGGTCCTGGGGAGCTGTTTTTT. Translated, it gives CAISESRGGPGELFF.

The chain links TRBV5-1 to TRBJ1-6, with no clear D. Germline CDR1 and CDR2: SGHRS and YFSETQ. This CDR3 contains 15 residues. The V and J ends lost 4 bases and 7 bases respectively, with 15 bases between them. CDR3 loop: CASSDAPPTNSPLHF. The CDR3 DNA follows: TGCGCCAGCAGCGATGCCCCCCCGACCAATTCACCCCTCCACTTT.

A remark on this clone: One junction end disagrees with the germline gene, perhaps due to a read error. J is TRBJ2-1 and V is TRBV3-1 (or the pseudogene TRBV3-2), with D perhaps matching TRBD2 (7 bases). The CDR3 extends over 12 amino acids. Germline V gives CDR1 LGHDT, CDR2 YNNKEL (reference sequence). The CDR3 sequence: CASRKEGGEGLF. The CDR3 DNA reads as TGTGCCAGCAGGAAGGAGGGGGGGGAAGGCCTCTTC.

The genes are TRBV21-1 and TRBJ2-1. TRBV21-1 is annotated as a pseudogene. This CDR3 is 14 amino acids long. This CDR3 reads CASSKAGTYNEQFF. CDR3 sequence (DNA): TGTGCCAGCAGCAAAGCGGGGACCTACAATGAGCAGTTCTTC.

The chain combines TRBV28 with TRBJ1-5, with TRBD1 matching 11 bases. The CDR3 length is 20 residues. The V and J ends lost 3 bases and 1 base, in that order; junction bases with no gene match: 14. Germline CDR1 is MDHEN and CDR2 is SYDVKM. In DNA form, the CDR3 reads TGTGCCAGCAGTTTTCCCACCGGGACAGGGGGATTCACGAGCAATCAGCCCCAGCATTTT. Protein product: CASSFPTGTGGFTSNQPQHF.

The V and J genes are TRBV7-3 and TRBJ2-1; possible D gene TRBD2, 5 bases. Germline V gene data show CDR1 as SGHTA and CDR2 as FQGTGA. The CDR3 is 15 amino acids. The V gene lost 5 bases and the J gene lost 3 bases, with 14 bases spanning the gap. CDR3 nucleotide sequence: TGTGCCAGCAGCCGAGGTCGAGGGATCTACAATGAGCAGTTCTTC. This sequence encodes CASSRGRGIYNEQFF.

The chain uses TRBV5-1 and TRBJ2-5; 7 positions agree with TRBD1. The CDR3 loop spans 16 amino acids. The V segment lost 3 bases and the J segment 5 bases; nucleotides outside the gene matches: 13. Germline V gene sequence: CDR1 SGHRS, CDR2 YFSETQ. The CDR3 coding sequence is TGCGCCAGCAGCTCCGAAACCACAGGGGTAGGGGAGACCCAGTACTTC. Protein: CASSSETTGVGETQYF. Full variable domain (rest looked up from reference TRBV5-1 and TRBJ2-5): KAGVTQTPRYLIKTRGQQVTLSCSPISGHRSVSWYQQTPGQGLQFLFEYFSETQRNKGNFPGRFSGRQFSNSRSEMNVSTLELGDSALYLCASSSETTGVGETQYFGPGTRLLVL.

Written as DNA, the CDR3 is TGTGCCAGCAACGTAGACAGCTACGAGCAGTACTTC. Translation gives CASNVDSYEQYF. This chain connects TRBV2 to TRBJ2-7; possibly TRBD1 for D (5 bases). V lost 7 bases, J lost 3 bases, and 10 bases lay in between. Germline V gene data show CDR1 as SNHLY and CDR2 as FYNNEI. The CDR3 sequence is 12 residues long.

Only a few counts were recorded for this clone. This chain links TRBV5-4 with TRBJ2-7; 8 bases are a match to TRBD1. The CDR3 has 14 amino acids. The V segment lost 1 base and the J segment 4 bases; nucleotides outside the gene matches: 4. In germline, CDR1 is SGHNT, CDR2 YYREEE (reference sequence). The CDR3 DNA reads as TGTGCCAGCAGCTTGACGGACAGGGATTACGAGCAGTACTTC. Protein sequence: CASSLTDRDYEQYF.

This clone was picked up one time. The chain's CDR3 is CASSLVQGGTEAFF. Written as DNA, the CDR3 is TGTGCCAGCAGTTTAGTACAGGGAGGGACTGAAGCTTTCTTT. The rearrangement uses TRBV27 and TRBJ1-1, with D perhaps TRBD1 (6 bases). Germline V gives CDR1 MNHEY, CDR2 SMNVEV (reference sequence). V was trimmed by 2 bases and J by 5 bases, leaving 12 bases between them. The CDR3 is 14 residues long.

J is TRBJ1-1 and V is TRBV2; 7 bases agree with TRBD1. This CDR3 contains 13 residues. The trim removed 8 bases at V and 13 bases at J, leaving 16 bases unmatched. Germline V CDR1 and CDR2: SNHLY, FYNNEI. CDR3 protein: CASSRDSTTWGFF. DNA of the CDR3: TGTGCCAGCTCCCGGGACAGTACAACCTGGGGTTTCTTT.

This sequence joins TRBV3-1 (or the pseudogene TRBV3-2) and TRBJ2-7; a weak D match, TRBD2 (6 bases). CDR3 size: 15 residues. Looked up from germline, CDR1 is LGHDT and CDR2 is YNNKEL (reference sequence). V shed 4 bases and J shed 4 bases, with 17 bases lying between them. The CDR3 nucleotides read TGTGCCAGCAGCCGCCTAGGGGCGGGGTATTACGAGCAGTACTTC. Translation gives CASSRLGAGYYEQYF.

V usage is TRBV12-3 or TRBV12-4 and J usage is TRBJ1-2; D call uncertain. Trimming stripped 7 bases from V and 8 bases from J, with 14 bases between. The length of the CDR3 is 12 residues. The CDR3 loop reads CASTPFPGGYTF. CDR3 DNA: TGTGCCAGCACCCCGTTTCCGGGAGGCTACACCTTC.

V usage is TRBV2 and J usage is TRBJ2-3; D is perhaps TRBD1 or TRBD2 (6 bases each). The CDR3 covers 14 residues. Trimming shortened V by 4 bases and J by 7 bases, and 15 bases separated the two germline ends. CDR1 SNHLY and CDR2 FYNNEI come from the germline V gene. In DNA form, the CDR3 reads TGTGCCAGCAGTGGAATCCGGGGGCAGCATACGCAGTATTTT. Its translation: CASSGIRGQHTQYF.

V and J are TRBV19 and TRBJ1-3; no reliable D call. Germline V CDR1 and CDR2: LNHDA, SQIVND (reference sequence). The CDR3 contains 13 residues. The ends were cut back, 11 bases at V and 0 bases at J, with 11 bases in the middle. The chain's CDR3 is CAASPGSGNTIYF. CDR3 sequence (DNA): TGTGCCGCCTCCCCAGGCTCTGGAAACACCATATATTTT. Combining the CDR3 with reference TRBV19 and TRBJ1-3 gives the whole variable domain DGGITQSPKYLFRKEGQNVTLSCEQNLNHDAMYWYRQDPGQGLRLIYYSQIVNDFQKGDIAEGYSVSREKKESFPLTVTSAQKNPTAFYLCAASPGSGNTIYFGEGSWLTVV.

The chain uses TRBV28 and TRBJ2-3; either TRBD1 or TRBD2 may fit D (5 bases each). Looked up from germline, CDR1 is MDHEN and CDR2 is SYDVKM. V lost 7 bases to trimming and J lost 5 bases, with 13 bases between them. The CDR3 loop spans 13 amino acids. The CDR3 region has the DNA TGTGCCAGCACCTACATGGGGGTAGATACGCAGTATTTT. It specifies CASTYMGVDTQYF. The complete variable domain, with remaining parts taken from reference TRBV28 and TRBJ2-3, reads DVKVTQSSRYLVKRTGEKVFLECVQDMDHENMFWYRQDPGLGLRLIYFSYDVKMKEKGDIPEGYSVSREKKERFSLILESASTNQTSMYLCASTYMGVDTQYFGPGTRLTVL.

V and J are TRBV9 and TRBJ1-2; D unclear. Trimming pared 0 bases from V and 6 bases from J, leaving 6 bases between. CDR3 length: 12 residues. Germline CDR1 and CDR2: SGDLS and YYNGEE. The CDR3 spells CASSVDLNGYTF. As DNA, the CDR3 is TGTGCCAGCAGCGTAGATTTGAATGGCTACACCTTC.